This TCR beta chain was identified during a study of blood T cells in healthy people across ages. The CDR3 contains 13 residues. Trimming took 6 bases from V and 1 from J, leaving 8 bases between them. In germline, CDR1 is LGHNA, CDR2 YNFKEQ. The use of a sample-barcoded 5' primer and a J-beta primer mix characterized a second PCR of about 7 to 12 cycles. Using its own MiXCR run on the 5' RACE reads, TCRdb lists one record per CDR3 protein. The sample lists around 690,000 distinct CDR3 sequences; roughly 58% were seen once. This chain joins TRBV4-2 and TRBJ2-3; unclear D gene. The sample was blood. The sequence was obtained from a man aged 55 to 69 in good health. CDR3 nucleotide sequence: TGTGCCAGCAGAGCGACGGGCACAGATACGCAGTATTTT. Its protein product is CASRATGTDTQYF.